This TCR beta chain comes out of a study of chemoradiotherapy in HPV16-positive cancers. V gave up 8 bases and J gave up 2 bases, with 12 bases separating them. CDR1 is SQVTM and CDR2 is ANQGSEA in the germline V gene. This CDR3 region has 12 residues. Libraries were prepared by immunoSEQ multiplex PCR; TCRdb keeps only in-frame clonotypes and omits some of them. The data show about 5,000 clones, 60% to 85% seen once. The chain couples TRBV29-1 to TRBJ1-1; D not resolved. This TCR was recovered from a human donor with HPV-associated anogenital cancer. Collection took place from a patient who underwent chemoradiotherapy. The DNA for the CDR3 is TGCAGCTATGAGAGGCAAAACACTGAAGCTTTCTTT. Encoded protein: CSYERQNTEAFF.